This TCR beta chain was recovered during a study of spatial heterogeneity in lung cancer. MiXCR was run by TCRdb on the 5' RACE reads, yielding one entry per CDR3 protein. The top ten clones hold over 15% of a sample with about 6,000 distinct CDR3 sequences, around 18% of them seen once. The CDR3 is 12 residues long. From germline, CDR1 is MNHEY and CDR2 SVGEGT. Trimming removed 4 bases from V and 4 bases from J, with 8 bases in between. Time point defined: sample taken at primary tumor resection. Patients with untreated early-stage non-small cell lung cancer, numbering roughly 69, were the donors. Specimen: normal lung tissue next to the tumor, collected at surgery. This rearrangement joins TRBV6-2 or TRBV6-3 to TRBJ2-7; no definite D call. This clonotype originated in a male donor with early-stage non-small cell lung cancer. The CDR3 coding sequence is TGTGCCAGCAGTTCCCTTTCATACGAGCAGTACTTC. It translates to CASSSLSYEQYF.